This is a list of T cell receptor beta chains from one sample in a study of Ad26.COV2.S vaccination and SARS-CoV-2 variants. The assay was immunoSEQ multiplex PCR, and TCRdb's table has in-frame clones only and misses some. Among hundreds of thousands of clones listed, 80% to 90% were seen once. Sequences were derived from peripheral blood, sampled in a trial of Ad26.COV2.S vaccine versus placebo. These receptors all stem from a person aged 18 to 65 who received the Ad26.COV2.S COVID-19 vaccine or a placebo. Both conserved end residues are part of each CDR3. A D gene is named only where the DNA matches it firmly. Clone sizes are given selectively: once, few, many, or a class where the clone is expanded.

DNA: TGTGCCAGCAGCCCAGACAGGGGACCATGGGAGACCCAGTACTTC
CDR3: CASSPDRGPWETQYF
size: .
J: TRBJ2-5
V: TRBV3-1/TRBV3-2
D: TRBD1

DNA: TGTGCCAGCAGTGAAATGTCCTACAATGAGCAGTTCTTC
CDR3: CASSEMSYNEQFF
size: .
J: TRBJ2-1
V: TRBV2
D: .

DNA: TGTGCCACCCGGGGGACAGGGGACACCGGGGAGCTGTTTTTT
CDR3: CATRGTGDTGELFF
size: .
J: TRBJ2-2
V: TRBV24-1
D: TRBD1

DNA: TGTGCCAGCAGCCCCCCAAGGGGCTACTACGAGCAGTACTTC
CDR3: CASSPPRGYYEQYF
size: .
J: TRBJ2-7
V: TRBV7-2
D: .

DNA: TGTGCCTGGAGCCCAACGACGCCCTATGGCTACACCTTC
CDR3: CAWSPTTPYGYTF
size: .
J: TRBJ1-2
V: TRBV30
D: .

DNA: TGCAGTGCTAGTCCTCGGGACAGGGCCTTTCGGGCTAACTATGGCTACACCTTC
CDR3: CSASPRDRAFRANYGYTF
size: .
J: TRBJ1-2
V: TRBV20-1
D: TRBD1

DNA: TGTGCCAGTAATGCCGGGACAAGCGGCGCTGAAGCTTTCTTT
CDR3: CASNAGTSGAEAFF
size: .
J: TRBJ1-1
V: TRBV19
D: .

DNA: TGTGCCAGCTCGCAGGGTTCGGAAGAGACCCAGTACTTC
CDR3: CASSQGSEETQYF
size: .
J: TRBJ2-5
V: TRBV18
D: .

DNA: TGTGCCACCAGCAGAGATTGGCGCCGGATGGGCTATGGCTACACCTTC
CDR3: CATSRDWRRMGYGYTF
size: .
J: TRBJ1-2
V: TRBV15
D: .

DNA: TGTGCCTGGTCGCGACAAGAAGCTTTCTTT
CDR3: CAWSRQEAFF
size: .
J: TRBJ1-1
V: TRBV30
D: .

DNA: TGTGCCAGCAGTTTGGCGGTCCCCGGGGAGCTGTTTTTT
CDR3: CASSLAVPGELFF
size: .
J: TRBJ2-2
V: TRBV12-3/TRBV12-4
D: .

DNA: TGTGCCAGCTCACCCTATGTTCAGGGTACTGGCTACACCTTC
CDR3: CASSPYVQGTGYTF
size: .
J: TRBJ1-2
V: TRBV18
D: .

DNA: TGTGCCAGCTCAACTAGCGGGAGTTACGAGCAGTACTTC
CDR3: CASSTSGSYEQYF
size: .
J: TRBJ2-7
V: TRBV18
D: TRBD2

DNA: TGTGCCAGCAGTCGACTAGCAAAGGAGACCCAGTACTTC
CDR3: CASSRLAKETQYF
size: .
J: TRBJ2-5
V: TRBV6-2/TRBV6-3
D: TRBD2

DNA: TGTGCCAGCAGTGAACCCTCCGGGACAGGGCTCAATGAGCAGTTCTTC
CDR3: CASSEPSGTGLNEQFF
size: once
J: TRBJ2-1
V: TRBV25-1
D: TRBD1

DNA: TGTGCCATCTCAACAGGGGCCTACGAGCAGTACTTC
CDR3: CAISTGAYEQYF
size: .
J: TRBJ2-7
V: TRBV10-3
D: TRBD1

DNA: TGTGCCAGCCTTGACATTACAGCTCTTCGAGGCTACACCTTC
CDR3: CASLDITALRGYTF
size: .
J: TRBJ1-2
V: TRBV19
D: .

DNA: TGTGCCAGCAGCCCCGGGACAGGGGGCTGGGAGCAGTTCTTC
CDR3: CASSPGTGGWEQFF
size: .
J: TRBJ2-1
V: TRBV5-6
D: TRBD1

DNA: TGTGCCAGCAGCTTAAGGGAACGGGCGAACACCGGGGAGCTGTTTTTT
CDR3: CASSLRERANTGELFF
size: .
J: TRBJ2-2
V: TRBV7-6
D: .

DNA: TGTGCTAGCAGCTTAGAGTCGGGGCTAAGCACCGGGGAGCTGTTTTTT
CDR3: CASSLESGLSTGELFF
size: .
J: TRBJ2-2
V: TRBV7-7
D: .

DNA: TGTGCCAGCAGCCATAGGAGAGGGGTTGGGGCCAACGTCCTGACTTTC
CDR3: CASSHRRGVGANVLTF
size: .
J: TRBJ2-6
V: TRBV14
D: .

DNA: TGCGCCAGCAGCCAAGACAACTCCTACGAGCAGTACTTC
CDR3: CASSQDNSYEQYF
size: .
J: TRBJ2-7
V: TRBV4-1
D: .

DNA: TGCAGTGCTAGAGTAAGAGAGACCCAGTACTTC
CDR3: CSARVRETQYF
size: .
J: TRBJ2-5
V: TRBV20-1
D: .

DNA: TGCAGTGCTAGTAGGTGGGGACAGGGGGCGCGTGGGGCCAACGTCCTGACTTTC
CDR3: CSASRWGQGARGANVLTF
size: .
J: TRBJ2-6
V: TRBV20-1
D: TRBD1

DNA: TGTGCCAGCAGTTTAGGTGGGTACCACGAGCAGTACTTC
CDR3: CASSLGGYHEQYF
size: .
J: TRBJ2-7
V: TRBV12-3/TRBV12-4
D: .

DNA: TGTGCCAGCAGCTACCGGGACGAAAAAGAGACCCAGTACTTC
CDR3: CASSYRDEKETQYF
size: .
J: TRBJ2-5
V: TRBV7-9
D: .

DNA: TGTGCCAGCAGTGAACGGGGGACTAGCGGGAGAACGTCCTACGAGCAGTACTTC
CDR3: CASSERGTSGRTSYEQYF
size: once
J: TRBJ2-7
V: TRBV6-4
D: TRBD2

DNA: TGTGCCAGCAGTTTAGCCCCGGGCTTACGGAACACTGAAGCTTTCTTT
CDR3: CASSLAPGLRNTEAFF
size: .
J: TRBJ1-1
V: TRBV27
D: .

DNA: TGTGCCAGCAGCTTAGCTCCGGCAGATATGAACACTGAAGCTTTCTTT
CDR3: CASSLAPADMNTEAFF
size: .
J: TRBJ1-1
V: TRBV11-1
D: .

DNA: TGTGCCAGCAGCTTAGCGCCAACGGGAGGACAATACAATGAGCAGTTCTTC
CDR3: CASSLAPTGGQYNEQFF
size: .
J: TRBJ2-1
V: TRBV7-2
D: TRBD2

DNA: TGTGCCAGCAGGCCGACAGGAGGATACGAGCAGTACTTC
CDR3: CASRPTGGYEQYF
size: .
J: TRBJ2-7
V: TRBV6-5
D: .

DNA: TGTGCCAGCGGCAGGACCTCTGGAAACACCATATATTTT
CDR3: CASGRTSGNTIYF
size: .
J: TRBJ1-3
V: TRBV9
D: .

DNA: TGTGCCAGTAGTATGCGGACAGGGGGAATCTACACTGAAGCTTTCTTT
CDR3: CASSMRTGGIYTEAFF
size: .
J: TRBJ1-1
V: TRBV19
D: TRBD1

DNA: TGCAGCGTACGCCGGGACGGAACAACTAATGAAAAACTGTTTTTT
CDR3: CSVRRDGTTNEKLFF
size: .
J: TRBJ1-4
V: TRBV29-1
D: .

DNA: TGTGCCAGCAGCTTATTTAGGGACCCTATAGGCTACGAGCAGTACTTC
CDR3: CASSLFRDPIGYEQYF
size: .
J: TRBJ2-7
V: TRBV7-9
D: .

DNA: TGCAGTGCTAGAAGACTGGAGGAGCAGTTCTTC
CDR3: CSARRLEEQFF
size: .
J: TRBJ2-1
V: TRBV20-1
D: .

DNA: TGTGCCAGCAGCTCCCATATCAGCACTGAAGCTTTCTTT
CDR3: CASSSHISTEAFF
size: .
J: TRBJ1-1
V: TRBV9
D: .

DNA: TGTGCCAGCAGCCTAAGGAGGAAAGAGACCCAGTACTTC
CDR3: CASSLRRKETQYF
size: .
J: TRBJ2-5
V: TRBV4-2
D: .

DNA: TGTGCCAGCAGCCGGGAGGATTCACCCCTCCACTTT
CDR3: CASSREDSPLHF
size: .
J: TRBJ1-6
V: TRBV7-9
D: .

DNA: TGTGCCAGCAGGGACACCGCGGCCACTGAAGCTTTCTTT
CDR3: CASRDTAATEAFF
size: once
J: TRBJ1-1
V: TRBV6-5
D: .

DNA: TGTGCCAGCAGTGCCTTTGCGGGGGGGCGCACCGGGGAGCTGTTTTTT
CDR3: CASSAFAGGRTGELFF
size: .
J: TRBJ2-2
V: TRBV27
D: TRBD2

DNA: TGCAGCGTTGAAGAGGGAGGGGGCGCGTTCACCGGGGAGCTGTTTTTT
CDR3: CSVEEGGGAFTGELFF
size: .
J: TRBJ2-2
V: TRBV29-1
D: .

DNA: TGTGCCAGCAGCCATGCCGGGACTAGCGGATCCTACGAGCAGTACTTC
CDR3: CASSHAGTSGSYEQYF
size: .
J: TRBJ2-7
V: TRBV27
D: TRBD2

DNA: TGCGCCAGCAGCCCAGACAGGGACATTCAGTACTTC
CDR3: CASSPDRDIQYF
size: .
J: TRBJ2-4
V: TRBV23-1
D: TRBD1

DNA: TGCAGCGTTGTGGTAGGTCCGTACAATGAGCAGTTCTTC
CDR3: CSVVVGPYNEQFF
size: .
J: TRBJ2-1
V: TRBV29-1
D: .

DNA: TGTGCCAGCAGCTTCAGAATCGGTGGCTACACCTTC
CDR3: CASSFRIGGYTF
size: .
J: TRBJ1-2
V: TRBV7-9
D: .

DNA: TGTGCCAGCTCACCAGGGGCAACTAATGAAAAACTGTTTTTT
CDR3: CASSPGATNEKLFF
size: .
J: TRBJ1-4
V: TRBV18
D: .

DNA: TGTGCCAGCAGTTACAGGGGTAATGAAAAACTGTTTTTT
CDR3: CASSYRGNEKLFF
size: .
J: TRBJ1-4
V: TRBV6-5
D: .

DNA: TGTGCCAGCAATAGGGACAGGGGGGGCTATGGCTACACCTTC
CDR3: CASNRDRGGYGYTF
size: once
J: TRBJ1-2
V: TRBV6-5
D: TRBD1

DNA: TGTGCCTGGAGTGTAATGGCGGGGGAAGAGACCCAGTACTTC
CDR3: CAWSVMAGEETQYF
size: .
J: TRBJ2-5
V: TRBV30
D: TRBD2

DNA: TGCGCCAGCGGGGCGACAGGGAACGATCAAGAGACCCAGTACTTC
CDR3: CASGATGNDQETQYF
size: .
J: TRBJ2-5
V: TRBV5-1
D: TRBD1

DNA: TGTGCCTGGAGTGATTATACGGGCGGAACTGAAGCTTTCTTT
CDR3: CAWSDYTGGTEAFF
size: .
J: TRBJ1-1
V: TRBV30
D: .

DNA: TGTGCCAGCAGCCCAACTAATCAGCCCCAGCATTTT
CDR3: CASSPTNQPQHF
size: .
J: TRBJ1-5
V: TRBV7-2
D: .

DNA: TGTGCCAGCAGAGACAGGACAGGGGTAAGCAACAATGAGCAGTTCTTC
CDR3: CASRDRTGVSNNEQFF
size: .
J: TRBJ2-1
V: TRBV6-6
D: TRBD1